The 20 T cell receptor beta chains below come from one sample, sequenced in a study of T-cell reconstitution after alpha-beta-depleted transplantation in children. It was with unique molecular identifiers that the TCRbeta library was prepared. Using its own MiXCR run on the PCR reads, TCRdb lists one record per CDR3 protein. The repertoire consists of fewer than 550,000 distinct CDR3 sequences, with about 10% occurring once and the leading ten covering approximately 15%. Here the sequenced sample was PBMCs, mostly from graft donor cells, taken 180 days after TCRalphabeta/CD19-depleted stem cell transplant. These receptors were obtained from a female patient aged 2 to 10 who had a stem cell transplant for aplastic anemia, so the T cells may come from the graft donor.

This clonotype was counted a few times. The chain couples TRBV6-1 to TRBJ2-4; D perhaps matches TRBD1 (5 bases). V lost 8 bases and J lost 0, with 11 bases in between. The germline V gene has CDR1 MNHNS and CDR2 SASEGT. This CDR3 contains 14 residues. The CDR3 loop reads CASQGDLAKNIQYF. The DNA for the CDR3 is TGTGCCAGCCAGGGCGACTTAGCCAAAAACATTCAGTACTTC.

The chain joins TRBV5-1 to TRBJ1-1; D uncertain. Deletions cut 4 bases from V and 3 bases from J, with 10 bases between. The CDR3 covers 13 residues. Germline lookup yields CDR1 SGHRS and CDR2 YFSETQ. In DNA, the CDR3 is TGCGCCAGCAGCGATAGTAGAGACACTGAAGCTTTCTTT. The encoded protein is CASSDSRDTEAFF. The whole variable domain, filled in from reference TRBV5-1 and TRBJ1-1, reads KAGVTQTPRYLIKTRGQQVTLSCSPISGHRSVSWYQQTPGQGLQFLFEYFSETQRNKGNFPGRFSGRQFSNSRSEMNVSTLELGDSALYLCASSDSRDTEAFFGQGTRLTVV.

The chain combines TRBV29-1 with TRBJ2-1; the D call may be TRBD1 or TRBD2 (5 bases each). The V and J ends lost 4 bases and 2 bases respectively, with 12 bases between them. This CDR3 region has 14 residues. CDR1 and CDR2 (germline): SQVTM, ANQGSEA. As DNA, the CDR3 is TGCAGCGTTGTAGGGGCTAGCCCCTACAATGAGCAGTTCTTC. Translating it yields CSVVGASPYNEQFF.

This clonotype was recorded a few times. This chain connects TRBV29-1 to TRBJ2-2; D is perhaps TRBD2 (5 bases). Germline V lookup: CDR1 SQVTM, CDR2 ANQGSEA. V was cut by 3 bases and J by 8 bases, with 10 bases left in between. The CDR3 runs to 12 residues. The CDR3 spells CSVDRGKGELFF. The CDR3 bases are TGCAGCGTTGATCGGGGAAAAGGGGAGCTGTTTTTT.

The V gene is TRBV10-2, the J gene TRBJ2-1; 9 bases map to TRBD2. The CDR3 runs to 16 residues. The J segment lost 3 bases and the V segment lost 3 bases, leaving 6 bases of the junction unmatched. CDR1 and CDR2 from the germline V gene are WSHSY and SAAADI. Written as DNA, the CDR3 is TGCGCCAGCAGTGACACGACTAGCGGCCTCTACAATGAGCAGTTCTTC. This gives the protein CASSDTTSGLYNEQFF.

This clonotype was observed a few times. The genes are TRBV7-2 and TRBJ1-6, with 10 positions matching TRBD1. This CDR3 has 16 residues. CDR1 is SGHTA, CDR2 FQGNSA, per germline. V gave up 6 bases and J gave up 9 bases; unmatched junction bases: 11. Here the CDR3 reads CASSPSQDRGTSPLHF. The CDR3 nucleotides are TGTGCCAGCAGTCCCTCCCAGGACAGGGGGACTTCACCCCTCCACTTT.

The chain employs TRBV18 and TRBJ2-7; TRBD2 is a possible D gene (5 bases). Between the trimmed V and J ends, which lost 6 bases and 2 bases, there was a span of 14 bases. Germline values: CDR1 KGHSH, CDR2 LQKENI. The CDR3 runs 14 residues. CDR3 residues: CASSYVLDAYEQYF. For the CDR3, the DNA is TGTGCCAGCTCGTACGTACTAGACGCCTACGAGCAGTACTTC.

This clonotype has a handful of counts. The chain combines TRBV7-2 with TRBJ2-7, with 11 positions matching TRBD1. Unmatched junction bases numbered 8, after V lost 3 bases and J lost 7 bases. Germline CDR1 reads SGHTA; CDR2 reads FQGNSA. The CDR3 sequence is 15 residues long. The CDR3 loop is CASSFGTGGRPEQYF. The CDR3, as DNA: TGTGCCAGCAGCTTCGGGACAGGGGGGAGACCAGAGCAGTACTTC.

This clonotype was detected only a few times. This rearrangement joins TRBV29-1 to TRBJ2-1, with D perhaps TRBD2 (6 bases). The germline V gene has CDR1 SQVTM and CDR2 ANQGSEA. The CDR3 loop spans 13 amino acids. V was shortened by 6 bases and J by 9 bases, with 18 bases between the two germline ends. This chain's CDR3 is CSVTGDTGSEQFF. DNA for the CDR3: TGCAGCGTAACGGGGGATACGGGTAGTGAGCAGTTCTTC.

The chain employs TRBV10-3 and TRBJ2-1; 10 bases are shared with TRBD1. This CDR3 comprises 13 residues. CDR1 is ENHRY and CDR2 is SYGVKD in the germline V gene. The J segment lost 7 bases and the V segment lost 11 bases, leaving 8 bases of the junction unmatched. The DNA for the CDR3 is TGTGCCGCAGGGACAGGGGAGGTGAATGAGCAGTTCTTC. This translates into CAAGTGEVNEQFF.

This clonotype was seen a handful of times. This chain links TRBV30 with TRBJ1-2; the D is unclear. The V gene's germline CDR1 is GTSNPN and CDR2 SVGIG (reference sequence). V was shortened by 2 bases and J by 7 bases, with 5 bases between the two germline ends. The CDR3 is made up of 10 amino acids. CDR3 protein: CAWSSIGYTF. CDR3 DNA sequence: TGTGCCTGGAGTTCAATTGGCTACACCTTC.

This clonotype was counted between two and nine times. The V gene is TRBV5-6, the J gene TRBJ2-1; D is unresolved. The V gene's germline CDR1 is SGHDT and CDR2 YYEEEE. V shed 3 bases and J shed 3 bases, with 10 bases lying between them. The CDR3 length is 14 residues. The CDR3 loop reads CASSYTDVYNEQFF. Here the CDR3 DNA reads TGTGCCAGCAGCTACACTGACGTCTACAATGAGCAGTTCTTC. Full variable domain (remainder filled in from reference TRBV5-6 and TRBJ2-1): DAGVTQSPTHLIKTRGQQVTLRCSPKSGHDTVSWYQQALGQGPQFIFQYYEEEERQRGNFPDRFSGHQFPNYSSELNVNALLLGDSALYLCASSYTDVYNEQFFGPGTRLTVL.

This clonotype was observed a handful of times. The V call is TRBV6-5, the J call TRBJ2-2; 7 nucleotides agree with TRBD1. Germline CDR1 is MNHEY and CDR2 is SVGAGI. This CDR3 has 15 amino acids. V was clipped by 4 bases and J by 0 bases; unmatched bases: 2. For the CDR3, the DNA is TGTGCCAGCAGTTGGGACAGATCGAACACCGGGGAGCTGTTTTTT. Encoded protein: CASSWDRSNTGELFF.

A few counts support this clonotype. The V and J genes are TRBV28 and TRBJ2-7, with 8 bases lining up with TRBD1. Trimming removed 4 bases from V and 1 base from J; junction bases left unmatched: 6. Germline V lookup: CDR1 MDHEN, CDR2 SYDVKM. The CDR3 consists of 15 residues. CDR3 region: CASSSPTGVSYEQYF. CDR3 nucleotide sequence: TGTGCCAGCAGTTCCCCGACAGGGGTTTCCTACGAGCAGTACTTC.

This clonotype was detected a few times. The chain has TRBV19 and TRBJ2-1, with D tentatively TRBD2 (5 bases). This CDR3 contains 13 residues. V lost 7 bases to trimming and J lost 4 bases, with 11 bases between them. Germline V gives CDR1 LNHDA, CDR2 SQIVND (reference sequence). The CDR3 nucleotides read TGTGCCAGTACCTCGGCGGGTTACAATGAGCAGTTCTTC. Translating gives CASTSAGYNEQFF.

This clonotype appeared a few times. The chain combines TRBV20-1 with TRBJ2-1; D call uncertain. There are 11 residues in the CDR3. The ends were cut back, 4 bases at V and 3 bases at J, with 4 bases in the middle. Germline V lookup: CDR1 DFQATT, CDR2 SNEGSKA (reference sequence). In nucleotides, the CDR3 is TGCAGTGCTACTAACTACAATGAGCAGTTCTTC. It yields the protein CSATNYNEQFF.

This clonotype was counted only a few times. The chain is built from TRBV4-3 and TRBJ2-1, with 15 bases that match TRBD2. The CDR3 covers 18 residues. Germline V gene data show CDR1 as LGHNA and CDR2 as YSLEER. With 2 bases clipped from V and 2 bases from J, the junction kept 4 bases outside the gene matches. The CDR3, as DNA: TGCGCCAGCAGCCAACGTCGGACTAGCGGGAGGGCCTACAATGAGCAGTTCTTC. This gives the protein CASSQRRTSGRAYNEQFF.

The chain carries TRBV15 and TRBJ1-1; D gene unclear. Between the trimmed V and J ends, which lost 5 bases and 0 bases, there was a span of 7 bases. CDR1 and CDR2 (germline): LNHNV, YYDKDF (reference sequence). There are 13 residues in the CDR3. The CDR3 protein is CATSVNMNTEAFF. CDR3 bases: TGTGCCACCAGCGTAAATATGAACACTGAAGCTTTCTTT.

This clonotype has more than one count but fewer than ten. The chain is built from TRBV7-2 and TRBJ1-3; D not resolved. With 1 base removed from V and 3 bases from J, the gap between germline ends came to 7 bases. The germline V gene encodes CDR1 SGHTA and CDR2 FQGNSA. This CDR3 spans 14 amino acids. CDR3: CASSLGGLGNTIYF. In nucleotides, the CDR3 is TGTGCCAGCAGCTTAGGTGGGCTTGGAAACACCATATATTTT.

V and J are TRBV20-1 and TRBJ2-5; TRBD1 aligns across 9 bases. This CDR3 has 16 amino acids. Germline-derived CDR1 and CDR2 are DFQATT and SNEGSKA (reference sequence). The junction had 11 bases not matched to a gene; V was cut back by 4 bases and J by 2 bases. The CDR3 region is CSAKRDRDLWQETQYF. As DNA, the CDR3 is TGCAGTGCTAAACGGGACAGGGACTTGTGGCAAGAGACCCAGTACTTC.